What follows describes a single TCR beta chain. This record comes from a study of control samples from healthy donors and cancer patients. Using immunoSEQ multiplex PCR, the repertoire was profiled, and TCRdb retains in-frame clones only, with some absent. The sample records fewer than 200,000 clones, almost 90% being singletons. Trimming took 3 bases from V and 3 from J; bases not matched to a gene: 3. Looked up from germline, CDR1 is SGHKS and CDR2 is YYEKEE (reference sequence). CDR3 length equals 13 residues. The chain is built from TRBV5-5 and TRBJ2-7, with 7 bases matching TRBD1. The TCR sequence derives from a woman in her 30s in good health. Sequenced input: blood. The CDR3 is CASSYGQVYEQYV. The CDR3 nucleotides are TGTGCCAGCAGCTACGGACAGGTCTACGAGCAGTACGTC.